Listed below are T cell receptor beta chains from one sample, sequenced in a study of T cells in Graves' hyperthyroidism and ophthalmopathy. A single record per CDR3 protein comes from TCRdb applying MiXCR to the multiplex PCR reads. The sample has about 290,000 distinct CDR3 sequences, about 13% seen once; the top ten hold roughly 7.9%. Sequenced sample: blood. These receptors were obtained from a woman aged 40 to 50 with Graves' hyperthyroidism. Both conserved end residues are part of each CDR3. A D gene is named only where the DNA matches it firmly. Rows give clone size only sometimes, using once, few, many, or a class for an expanded clone.

J gene | clone size | D gene | V gene | CDR3 protein | CDR3 DNA
TRBJ2-2 | NA | TRBD1 | TRBV6-1 | CASSSRTGWAGELFF | TGTGCCAGCAGTTCCCGGACAGGGTGGGCCGGGGAGCTGTTTTTT
TRBJ2-7 | many | TRBD2 | TRBV28 | CASSSPSGSSYEQYF | TGTGCCAGCAGTTCCCCTAGCGGGAGCTCCTACGAGCAGTACTTC
TRBJ1-2 | many | NA | TRBV7-9 | CASSFTLRDVRDGYTF | TGTGCCAGCAGCTTCACCCTAAGGGACGTCCGGGATGGCTACACCTTC
TRBJ1-2 | NA | NA | TRBV5-4 | CASTLERGAPNGYTF | TGTGCCAGCACCCTAGAGAGGGGAGCCCCGAATGGCTACACCTTC
TRBJ2-5 | many | NA | TRBV7-9 | CASSLVGGQIKQETQYF | TGTGCCAGCAGCTTAGTAGGAGGACAGATTAAACAAGAGACCCAGTACTTC
TRBJ2-7 | few | TRBD2 | TRBV9 | CASSVEAGGNYEQYF | TGTGCCAGCAGCGTAGAGGCGGGAGGCAACTACGAGCAGTACTTC
TRBJ1-2 | many | TRBD1 | TRBV25-1 | CASRTSGQNYGYTF | TGTGCCAGCAGAACCTCGGGACAGAACTATGGCTACACCTTC
TRBJ1-4 | many | NA | TRBV12-3/TRBV12-4 | CASSLAPQDPRGEKLFF | TGTGCCAGCAGTTTAGCGCCCCAGGACCCTCGGGGTGAAAAACTGTTTTTT
TRBJ1-1 | many | NA | TRBV6-2/TRBV6-3 | CASRDAREGTEAFF | TGTGCCAGCAGAGACGCCAGGGAGGGCACTGAAGCTTTCTTT
TRBJ1-5 | many | TRBD1 | TRBV10-3 | CAISRTGVGQPQHF | TGTGCCATCAGCAGAACAGGGGTCGGTCAGCCCCAGCATTTT
TRBJ2-7 | many | NA | TRBV28 | CASSLWGSGDYEQYF | TGTGCCAGCAGTTTATGGGGCTCAGGGGACTACGAGCAGTACTTC
TRBJ2-5 | many | NA | TRBV6-1 | CASSLLAGVETQYF | TGTGCCAGCAGCCTCCTCGCCGGGGTCGAGACCCAGTACTTC
TRBJ1-3 | many | NA | TRBV2 | CASSESQRNTIYF | TGTGCCAGCAGTGAAAGTCAAAGAAACACCATATATTTT
TRBJ2-4 | NA | NA | TRBV2 | CASSPSPWAGKNIQYF | TGTGCCAGCAGTCCCTCCCCTTGGGCGGGCAAAAACATTCAGTACTTC
TRBJ1-2 | many | TRBD1 | TRBV11-3 | CASRGQVYNYGYTF | TGTGCCAGCAGGGGACAGGTCTATAACTATGGCTACACCTTC
TRBJ1-5 | many | NA | TRBV6-2/TRBV6-3 | CASSYYQRDQPQHF | TGTGCCAGCAGTTACTATCAGCGCGATCAGCCCCAGCATTTT
TRBJ1-4 | many | NA | TRBV11-2 | CASSLMLDEKLFF | TGTGCCAGCAGTCTTATGTTGGATGAAAAACTGTTTTTT
TRBJ1-3 | few | NA | TRBV5-6 | CASSPGWQALSGNTIYF | TGTGCCAGCAGCCCGGGATGGCAGGCTCTCTCTGGAAACACCATATATTTT
TRBJ1-1 | NA | TRBD1 | TRBV12-3/TRBV12-4 | CASRPGTGAPQEAFF | TGTGCCAGCAGACCCGGGACAGGGGCCCCCCAGGAGGCTTTCTTT
TRBJ2-5 | many | NA | TRBV28 | CASSLPGGQETQYF | TGTGCCAGCAGCTTACCTGGTGGGCAAGAGACCCAGTACTTC
TRBJ1-2 | many | NA | TRBV11-2 | CASSLQGGNYGYTF | TGTGCCAGCAGTCTACAGGGCGGAAACTATGGCTACACCTTC
TRBJ2-5 | few | NA | TRBV18 | CASSPGSGQETQYF | TGTGCCAGCTCACCAGGGAGCGGTCAAGAGACCCAGTACTTC
TRBJ1-5 | once | TRBD1 | TRBV2 | CASSTGTGGTQPQHF | TGTGCCAGCAGTACCGGGACAGGAGGAACTCAGCCCCAGCATTTT
TRBJ2-7 | many | NA | TRBV2 | CASSERLIDEQYF | TGTGCCAGCAGTGAGAGGCTGATCGACGAGCAGTACTTC
TRBJ1-5 | many | TRBD1 | TRBV28 | CASSLPGGQGSNQPQHF | TGTGCCAGCAGTTTACCCGGGGGACAGGGCAGCAATCAGCCCCAGCATTTT
TRBJ2-5 | NA | NA | TRBV6-1 | CASSAMNGETQYF | TGTGCCAGCAGTGCGATGAACGGGGAGACCCAGTACTTC
TRBJ1-1 | many | NA | TRBV20-1 | CSARPGDTEAFF | TGCAGTGCCCGACCAGGGGACACTGAAGCTTTCTTT
TRBJ1-2 | few | NA | TRBV4-1 | CASSPKRLGGGGYGYTF | TGCGCCAGCAGCCCCAAGCGATTAGGAGGAGGAGGGTATGGCTACACCTTC
TRBJ2-2 | NA | NA | TRBV18 | CASSQEQGGSGELFF | TGTGCCAGCTCACAAGAACAGGGTGGCTCTGGGGAGCTGTTTTTT
TRBJ2-1 | many | TRBD1 | TRBV7-2 | CASSLLRQGSNEQFF | TGTGCCAGCAGCTTACTTCGACAGGGTAGCAATGAGCAGTTCTTC
TRBJ2-7 | NA | TRBD1 | TRBV4-1 | CASSHRTGIYEQYF | TGCGCCAGCAGCCACCGGACAGGCATCTACGAGCAGTACTTC
TRBJ2-5 | few | TRBD1 | TRBV7-2 | CASSLAGVTDRETQETQYF | TGTGCCAGCAGCTTAGCCGGGGTGACGGACAGGGAGACCCAAGAGACCCAGTACTTC
TRBJ1-1 | few | NA | TRBV6-1 | CASRPWDLPEAFF | TGTGCCAGCAGACCTTGGGACCTACCTGAAGCTTTCTTT
TRBJ2-5 | many | NA | TRBV10-1 | CASSESSWGTQYF | TGCGCCAGCAGTGAGTCCAGCTGGGGGACCCAGTACTTC
TRBJ1-1 | many | TRBD1 | TRBV5-8 | CASSFEGAGNTEAFF | TGTGCCAGCAGCTTTGAGGGGGCGGGGAACACTGAAGCTTTCTTT
TRBJ1-5 | many | NA | TRBV6-2/TRBV6-3 | CASTHDGLGRGQPQHF | TGTGCCAGCACCCACGATGGTTTAGGGCGCGGTCAGCCCCAGCATTTT
TRBJ2-7 | NA | NA | TRBV5-4 | CASSLRGSTYEQYF | TGTGCCAGCAGCCTACGAGGTTCAACCTACGAGCAGTACTTC
TRBJ2-1 | many | NA | TRBV12-3/TRBV12-4 | CASSFRAGHEFF | TGTGCCAGCAGTTTCCGGGCAGGGCATGAGTTCTTC
TRBJ1-1 | many | NA | TRBV7-2 | CASSGIVLKEAFF | TGTGCCAGCAGCGGTATAGTTTTAAAAGAAGCTTTCTTT
TRBJ2-1 | many | NA | TRBV6-1 | CASTPSSYNEQFF | TGTGCCAGCACCCCCTCCTCCTACAATGAGCAGTTCTTC
TRBJ2-1 | few | NA | TRBV20-1 | CSAAYHSGEFF | TGCAGTGCTGCCTACCACTCCGGGGAGTTCTTC
TRBJ1-1 | many | NA | TRBV10-1 | CASSGRAGEDGEAFF | TGCGCCAGCAGTGGGAGGGCAGGGGAGGACGGTGAAGCTTTCTTT